The 22 T cell receptor beta chains reported below all come from one sample, sequenced in a study of OX40 agonist ivuxolimab in advanced cancers. Measured with immunoSEQ multiplex PCR; TCRdb has only the in-frame clones, and not every one. The sample lists tens of thousands of clones, about nine tenths occurring once. The specimen was CD4+ or CD8+ T cells sorted from blood, collected in a trial of the OX40 agonist ivuxolimab. These receptors were collected from an adult with an advanced solid tumor such as melanoma, head and neck, liver or kidney cancer.

The chain joins TRBV6-5 to TRBJ1-5; perhaps TRBD1 as D (5 bases). Trimming removed 11 bases at V and 6 bases at J, with 17 bases between. Germline V gives CDR1 MNHEY, CDR2 SVGAGI. The CDR3 spans 13 residues. DNA for the CDR3: TGTGCCTGCTGGGAGGGGTTCGGTCAGCCCCAGCATTTT. Protein sequence: CACWEGFGQPQHF.

The V gene is TRBV7-9, the J gene TRBJ2-7; D is possibly TRBD2 (6 bases). CDR3 length: 14 amino acids. V shed 3 bases and J shed 3 bases, with 12 bases lying between them. Germline V gives CDR1 SEHNR, CDR2 FQNEAQ (reference sequence). This chain's CDR3 is CASSLRDGGYEQYF. The CDR3 DNA sequence: TGTGCCAGCAGCTTGAGGGACGGGGGCTACGAGCAGTACTTC.

This rearrangement joins TRBV7-2 to TRBJ2-3, with 8 bases fitting TRBD2. V lost 5 bases, J lost 8 bases, and 18 bases stayed unmatched. Per germline, CDR1 SGHTA and CDR2 FQGNSA. This CDR3 region has 17 residues. The CDR3 spells CASSPGGTRHHFGTQYF. The CDR3 DNA reads TGTGCCAGCAGCCCTGGAGGGACTAGACATCACTTCGGTACGCAGTATTTT.

The sample holds one count of this clone. The V call is TRBV6-6, the J call TRBJ2-1; 12 bases are shared with TRBD2. The CDR3 is 14 residues long. Per germline, CDR1 MNHNY and CDR2 SVGAGI (reference sequence). V gave up 6 bases and J gave up 4 bases; unmatched junction bases: 1. This CDR3 is CASSGTSGYNEQFF. CDR3 nucleotide sequence: TGTGCCAGCAGCGGGACTAGCGGGTACAATGAGCAGTTCTTC.

The rearrangement joins TRBV27 to TRBJ1-5, with 7 bases identical to TRBD1. Looked up from germline, CDR1 is MNHEY and CDR2 is SMNVEV (reference sequence). The junction had 4 bases not matched to a gene; V was cut back by 5 bases and J by 0 bases. The CDR3 length is 15 residues. CDR3 nucleotide sequence: TGTGCCAGCAGTATAACAGGGGATAGCAATCAGCCCCAGCATTTT. Protein: CASSITGDSNQPQHF.

This clone was detected only once. The chain recombines TRBV27 with TRBJ2-3, with TRBD2 matching 7 bases. J was trimmed by 4 bases and V by 7 bases; bases with no gene match: 8. This CDR3 has 14 amino acids. The germline CDR1 and CDR2 sequences are MNHEY and SMNVEV (reference sequence). CDR3 sequence (DNA): TGTGCCAGCAACCTACTAGGGAGGGCAGATACGCAGTATTTT. Protein: CASNLLGRADTQYF.

This clone was observed a single time. This chain connects TRBV5-8 to TRBJ2-5; 9 bases line up with TRBD2. The CDR3 is 16 residues long. In germline, CDR1 is SGHTS, CDR2 YDEGEE. Trimming removed 0 bases from V and 4 bases from J; junction bases left unmatched: 7. The CDR3 sequence: CASSLGLAGSLETQYF. Here the CDR3 DNA reads TGTGCCAGCAGCTTGGGGCTAGCGGGGTCCTTAGAGACCCAGTACTTC.

This chain uses TRBV5-6 with TRBJ2-3, with D tentatively TRBD2 (6 bases). Trimming took off 4 bases at V and 6 bases at J, with 18 bases between the two ends. CDR1 and CDR2 from the germline V gene are SGHDT and YYEEEE. This CDR3 is built from 15 residues. The CDR3 reads CASSPGLSTIDTQYF. In DNA form, the CDR3 reads TGTGCCAGCAGCCCGGGACTTAGCACAATCGATACGCAGTATTTT.

This rearrangement joins TRBV13 to TRBJ1-4; 7 positions agree with TRBD1. The CDR3 runs 14 residues. V shed 5 bases and J 7 bases; nucleotides not matched to a gene: 7. Germline lookup yields CDR1 PRHDT and CDR2 FYEKMQ (reference sequence). The DNA for the CDR3 is TGTGCCAGCAGCCAGGACCCAGGGGGTGAAAAACTGTTTTTT. Protein product: CASSQDPGGEKLFF. The full variable domain, in which reference TRBV13 and TRBJ1-4 provide the parts outside the CDR3, is AAGVIQSPRHLIKEKRETATLKCYPIPRHDTVYWYQQGPGQDPQFLISFYEKMQSDKGSIPDRFSAQQFSDYHSELNMSSLELGDSALYFCASSQDPGGEKLFFGSGTQLSVL.

The CDR3 here is CASNLAGGTDTQYF. CDR3 DNA: TGTGCCAGTAACCTGGCAGGGGGTACAGATACGCAGTATTTT. This chain uses TRBV19 with TRBJ2-3; 7 nucleotides line up with TRBD1. This CDR3 has 14 residues. Per germline, CDR1 LNHDA and CDR2 SQIVND (reference sequence). V shed 7 bases, J shed 3 bases, and the junction held 7 bases outside the gene matches.

The V and J genes are TRBV27 and TRBJ2-1, with TRBD2 identical over 8 bases. Unmatched junction bases numbered 15, after V lost 6 bases and J lost 5 bases. This CDR3 comprises 17 residues. Germline CDR1 reads MNHEY; CDR2 reads SMNVEV (reference sequence). CDR3 nucleotides: TGTGCCAGCAGGACTTCCGGCGGGAGGAGTCACGACAATGAGCAGTTCTTC. It translates to CASRTSGGRSHDNEQFF.

The chain carries TRBV19 and TRBJ2-3; no firm D call. CDR1 is LNHDA and CDR2 is SQIVND in the germline V gene (reference sequence). The CDR3 length is 15 residues. Trimming left V 5 bases short and J 6 bases short, with 18 bases between. The CDR3 protein is CASSHSRTSGDTQYF. As DNA, the CDR3 is TGTGCCAGTAGTCATTCCCGGACGTCGGGCGATACGCAGTATTTT.

V gene TRBV7-9 combines with J gene TRBJ1-2; a possible D gene is TRBD1 (6 bases). The V and J ends lost 2 bases and 8 bases respectively, with 12 bases between them. There are 13 residues in the CDR3. Germline CDR1 is SEHNR and CDR2 is FQNEAQ (reference sequence). CDR3 nucleotide sequence: TGTGCCAGCAGCTTATCGGACAGCCGAGGCTACACCTTC. It encodes CASSLSDSRGYTF.

This clone was detected once. The chain couples TRBV19 to TRBJ2-1, with 8 positions matching TRBD1. Germline-derived CDR1 and CDR2 are LNHDA and SQIVND (reference sequence). With 4 bases clipped from V and 8 bases from J, the junction kept 10 bases outside the gene matches. The CDR3 spans 15 residues. The CDR3 nucleotides read TGTGCCAGTAGTAGAGACAGGGGACGAGAGGATGAGCAGTTCTTC. Protein: CASSRDRGREDEQFF.

The V and J genes are TRBV10-3 and TRBJ2-7; TRBD2 is a possible D gene (6 bases). Per germline, CDR1 ENHRY and CDR2 SYGVKD. V was trimmed by 10 bases and J by 0 bases, leaving 16 bases between them. The length of the CDR3 is 14 residues. The CDR3 DNA reads as TGTGCCAGCCGTGCAGCGGGTCTCTCCTACGAGCAGTACTTC. Translation: CASRAAGLSYEQYF.

The gene calls are TRBV10-3 and TRBJ2-7, with D tentatively TRBD2 (6 bases). The germline CDR1 and CDR2 sequences are ENHRY and SYGVKD. V lost 10 bases to trimming and J lost 0 bases, with 16 bases between them. This CDR3 spans 14 amino acids. The CDR3 DNA reads TGTGCCAGCGCCGGGACTGGGAGCTCCTACGAGCAGTACTTC. This gives the protein CASAGTGSSYEQYF.

Concerning this clone itself: One end of the junction is discordant with germline, which a read error may explain. The chain is built from TRBV30 and TRBJ1-1; D is unresolved. CDR3 length: 13 residues. The germline gives CDR1 GTSNPN, CDR2 SVGIG (reference sequence). This CDR3 is CAWSVLLNSEAFF. DNA of the CDR3: TGTGCCTGGAGTGTACTCCTCAACAGTGAAGCTTTCTTT.

The V and J genes are TRBV28 and TRBJ2-1, with TRBD2 matching 7 bases. V dropped 6 bases and J dropped 7; count of bases not matched to a gene: 15. This CDR3 region has 16 residues. The germline CDR1 and CDR2 sequences are MDHEN and SYDVKM. This chain's CDR3 is CASSHRLAPGWNEQFF. CDR3 in DNA: TGTGCCAGCAGCCACCGACTAGCTCCGGGGTGGAATGAGCAGTTCTTC.

V and J are TRBV7-9 and TRBJ2-6, with TRBD1 matching 10 bases. Per germline, CDR1 SEHNR and CDR2 FQNEAQ (reference sequence). With V trimmed by 4 bases and J by 3 bases, 12 bases remained unmatched. The CDR3 is 19 amino acids. The CDR3, as DNA: TGTGCCAGCAGCTCGGCGACAGGGGGCGATATGGGTGGGGCCAACGTCCTGACTTTC. It yields the protein CASSSATGGDMGGANVLTF. Looking up the rest from reference TRBV7-9 and TRBJ2-6 gives the full variable domain: DTGVSQNPRHKITKRGQNVTFRCDPISEHNRLYWYRQTLGQGPEFLTYFQNEAQLEKSRLLSDRFSAERPKGSFSTLEIQRTEQGDSAMYLCASSSATGGDMGGANVLTFGAGSRLTVL.

This clone has only a few counts. The chain recombines TRBV6-1 with TRBJ1-2; 10 bases are shared with TRBD1. The CDR3 extends over 13 amino acids. The junction had 10 bases not matched to a gene; V was cut back by 10 bases and J by 8 bases. Germline CDR1 MNHNS, CDR2 SASEGT. This CDR3 reads CATGPGTGEGYTF. CDR3 DNA: TGTGCCACCGGCCCCGGGACAGGGGAAGGCTACACCTTC.

The chain carries TRBV7-9 and TRBJ2-1; possibly TRBD2 for D (5 bases). Trimming removed 5 bases at V and 7 bases at J, with 12 bases between. The CDR3 sequence is 13 residues long. The V gene's germline CDR1 is SEHNR and CDR2 FQNEAQ (reference sequence). Written as DNA, the CDR3 is TGTGCCAGCAGCCCAGAGGGATTGAATGAGCAGTTCTTC. Residues: CASSPEGLNEQFF.

The rearrangement joins TRBV7-9 to TRBJ2-1, with D hard to call. V was trimmed by 5 bases and J by 7 bases, leaving 12 bases between them. Germline V CDR1 and CDR2: SEHNR, FQNEAQ (reference sequence). The CDR3 is 13 residues long. CDR3 bases: TGTGCCAGCAGCCCCCCCAGGAAAAATGAGCAGTTCTTC. This encodes CASSPPRKNEQFF. The full variable domain, its missing parts supplied by reference TRBV7-9 and TRBJ2-1, is DTGVSQNPRHKITKRGQNVTFRCDPISEHNRLYWYRQTLGQGPEFLTYFQNEAQLEKSRLLSDRFSAERPKGSFSTLEIQRTEQGDSAMYLCASSPPRKNEQFFGPGTRLTVL.